One sample yielded the 2 T cell receptor beta chains listed below, sequenced in a study of T cell repertoires in cytomegalovirus infection. TCRdb redid the calling of the reads with MiXCR, one entry per CDR3 protein. The table lists about half a million distinct CDR3 sequences, more than 30% of them singletons. These receptors have no identified antigens. The input for sequencing was cultured PBMCs, taken from culture after CMV antigen stimulation. The receptors were sampled from a human donor in good health (CMV status not recorded). Some clones in this sample may be carry-over from other donors' samples.

In its sample, this clonotype was seen a few times. The chain links TRBV6-2 or TRBV6-3 to TRBJ1-5; D is unclear. Germline V gives CDR1 MNHEY, CDR2 SVGEGT. CDR3 length equals 14 residues. With 2 bases removed from V and 4 bases from J, the gap between germline ends came to 9 bases. The CDR3 DNA reads as TGTGCCAGCAGTTACAACGGAATTAATCAGCCCCAGCATTTT. Translated: CASSYNGINQPQHF.

This CDR3 reads CASSLEARGNYGYTF. CDR3 nucleotides: TGTGCCAGCAGCTTAGAGGCGAGGGGCAACTATGGCTACACCTTC. This chain uses TRBV7-2 with TRBJ1-2, with D tentatively TRBD1 (5 bases). Per the germline V gene, CDR1 is SGHTA and CDR2 is FQGNSA. V was cut by 1 base and J by 2 bases, with 11 bases left in between. This CDR3 spans 15 amino acids.